This T cell receptor (beta chain) is from a study of T cell responses to AZD1222 COVID-19 vaccine. Study observations and caveats: Repertoire sampling occurred only after the peak T cell response. Spike-wide coverage was observed for vaccine-associated CD4 TCRs, with dominant responses at 160-218 and 743-854. There were mostly white British donors and more females than males, and clonal diversity was possibly underestimated.

Germline CDR1 reads SGHAT; CDR2 reads FQNNGV. The CDR3 contains 13 residues. V lost 1 base, J lost 6 bases, and 10 bases lay in between. As to this clone: Its antigen is currently unknown.

Using immunoSEQ multiplex PCR, the repertoire was profiled, and TCRdb retains in-frame clones only, with some absent. The table has roughly 130,000 clones, approximately 90% seen once. This clonotype originated in an adult who received the AZD1222 COVID-19 vaccine. The sequences come from peripheral blood, collected 28 days after the second AZD1222 dose. The V gene is TRBV11-2, the J gene TRBJ2-7, with D possibly matching TRBD2 (5 bases). CDR3 DNA sequence: TGTGCCAGCAGCTTAGCCGTCGGGATCGAGCAGTACTTC. Encoded protein: CASSLAVGIEQYF.